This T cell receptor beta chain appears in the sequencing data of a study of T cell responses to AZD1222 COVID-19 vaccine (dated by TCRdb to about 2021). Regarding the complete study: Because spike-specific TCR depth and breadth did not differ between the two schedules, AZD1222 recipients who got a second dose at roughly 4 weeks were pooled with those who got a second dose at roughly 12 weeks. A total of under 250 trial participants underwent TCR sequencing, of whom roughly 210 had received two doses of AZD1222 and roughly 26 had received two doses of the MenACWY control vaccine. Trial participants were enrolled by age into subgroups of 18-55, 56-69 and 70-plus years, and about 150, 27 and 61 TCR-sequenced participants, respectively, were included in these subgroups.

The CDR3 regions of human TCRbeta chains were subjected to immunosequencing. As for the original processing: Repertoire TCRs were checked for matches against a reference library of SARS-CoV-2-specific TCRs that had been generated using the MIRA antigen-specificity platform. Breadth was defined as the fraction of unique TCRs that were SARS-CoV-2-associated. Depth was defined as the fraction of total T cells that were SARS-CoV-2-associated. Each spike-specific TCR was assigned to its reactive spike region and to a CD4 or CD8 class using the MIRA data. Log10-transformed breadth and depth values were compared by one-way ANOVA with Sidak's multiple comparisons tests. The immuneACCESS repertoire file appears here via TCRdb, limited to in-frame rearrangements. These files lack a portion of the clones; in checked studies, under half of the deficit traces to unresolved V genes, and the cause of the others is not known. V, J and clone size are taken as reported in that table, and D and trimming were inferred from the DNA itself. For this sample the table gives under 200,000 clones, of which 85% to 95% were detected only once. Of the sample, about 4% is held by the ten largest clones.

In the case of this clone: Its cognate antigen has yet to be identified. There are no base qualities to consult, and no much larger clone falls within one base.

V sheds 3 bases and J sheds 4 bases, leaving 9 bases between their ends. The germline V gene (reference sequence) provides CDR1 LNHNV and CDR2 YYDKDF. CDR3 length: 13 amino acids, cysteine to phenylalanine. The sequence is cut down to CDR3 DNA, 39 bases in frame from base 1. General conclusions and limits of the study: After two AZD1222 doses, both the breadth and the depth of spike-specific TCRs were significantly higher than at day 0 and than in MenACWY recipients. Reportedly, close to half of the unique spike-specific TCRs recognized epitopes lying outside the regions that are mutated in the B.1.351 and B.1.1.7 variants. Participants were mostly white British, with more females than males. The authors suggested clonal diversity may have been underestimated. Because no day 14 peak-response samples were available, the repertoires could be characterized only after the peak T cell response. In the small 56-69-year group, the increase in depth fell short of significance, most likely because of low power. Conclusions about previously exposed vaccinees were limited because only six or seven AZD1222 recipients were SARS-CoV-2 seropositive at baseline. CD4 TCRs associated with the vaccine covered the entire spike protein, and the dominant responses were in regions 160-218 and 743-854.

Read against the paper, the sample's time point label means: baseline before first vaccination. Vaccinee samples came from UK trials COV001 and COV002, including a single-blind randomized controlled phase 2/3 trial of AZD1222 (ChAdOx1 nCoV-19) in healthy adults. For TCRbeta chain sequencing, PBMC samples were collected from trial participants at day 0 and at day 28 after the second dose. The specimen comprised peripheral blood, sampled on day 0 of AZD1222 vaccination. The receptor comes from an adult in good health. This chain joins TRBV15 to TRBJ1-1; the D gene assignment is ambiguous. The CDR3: CATSRASGTEAFF. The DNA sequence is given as TGTGCCACCAGCAGGGCCTCGGGCACTGAAGCTTTCTTT.